This is a list of T cell receptor beta chains from one sample in a study of Graves' ophthalmopathy and Graves' hyperthyroidism. Via MiXCR, TCRdb re-called the multiplex PCR reads, giving one row per CDR3 protein. The table lists 150,000 or so distinct CDR3 sequences, around 39% of them singletons, with about 8.2% in the top ten. Sequenced sample: peripheral blood. The source of these receptors is a man aged 25 to 40 with Graves' ophthalmopathy. The CDR3 runs from the conserved cysteine through the conserved F or W. Each record gives: J gene, V gene, CDR3 protein.

>TRBJ1-5|TRBV12-3/TRBV12-4
CASSFGSSNQPQHF
>TRBJ1-2|TRBV6-5
CASSYSAQLYGYTF
>TRBJ1-6|TRBV6-1
CASRPPGANSPLHF
>TRBJ1-5|TRBV12-3/TRBV12-4
CASSSADNQPQHF
>TRBJ2-5|TRBV6-5
CASSSDTDRVGETQYF
>TRBJ2-7|TRBV12-3/TRBV12-4
CASSQGLLGHYEQYF
>TRBJ1-1|TRBV28
CASSLFLRSTEAFF
>TRBJ1-6|TRBV12-3/TRBV12-4
CASSPPGYDNSPLHF
>TRBJ1-5|TRBV28
CASSPVQGGYNQPQHF
>TRBJ1-6|TRBV20-1
CSAHTGAIYNSPLHF
>TRBJ2-2|TRBV29-1
CSVVLVKSGELFF
>TRBJ2-4|TRBV7-2
CASSLASSEGIQYF
>TRBJ1-1|TRBV28
CASMYDHTEAFF
>TRBJ2-2|TRBV12-3/TRBV12-4
CASSSGLAGTGELFF
>TRBJ2-5|TRBV6-1
CASSLTGLGRETQYF
>TRBJ1-1|TRBV10-3
CARSKGLNTEAFF
>TRBJ1-1|TRBV7-3
CASSLQGDNTEAFF
>TRBJ2-5|TRBV7-2
CASSLEGGTFTETQYF
>TRBJ2-5|TRBV9
CASSVGTYQETQYF
>TRBJ2-7|TRBV27
CASSRGTSGNYEQYF
>TRBJ2-5|TRBV19
CASSQARGETQYF
>TRBJ1-3|TRBV11-2
CASSSQTADSGNTIYF